In its sample, the clone carrying this T cell receptor beta chain was seen many times. Its antigen remains unidentified. Sequencing ends 3 residues short of the CDR3 end; the germline J gene provides the rest. The record originates from a study of T cell clonality in common variable immunodeficiency. General observations from the study: Links between repertoire features and CVID complications were heterogeneity-limited. In common variable immunodeficiency, TCR beta chains reportedly carried fewer deletions and N-nucleotide insertions.

The CDR3 runs 16 residues. With V trimmed by 5 bases and J by 2 bases, 6 bases remained unmatched. In germline, CDR1 is SSHAT, CDR2 FNYEAQ (reference sequence). The CVID group had approximately 14 females and some 31 males, mean age 40. For at least one year, all CVID subjects received replacement immunoglobulin. Here immunoSEQ multiplex PCR was the method, and the copy in TCRdb shows in-frame clones only, minus some. There are over 20,000 clones in the sample, none observed a single time. Sequenced: peripheral blood mononuclear cells. The receptor's source is a human donor with common variable immunodeficiency. V is TRBV7-7 and J is TRBJ2-2; 9 bases are a match to TRBD1. The CDR3 here is CASSLQTGGNTGELFF. Partial CDR3 DNA: TGTGCCAGCAGCCTCCAAACAGGGGGCAACACCGGGGAG.